The sequence of this T cell receptor (beta chain) was determined in a study of cytomegalovirus exposure and HLA in healthy donors. Whole-study findings and limits: As a later analysis showed, a missense DCLRE1C variant was linked to trimming of TCR beta V- and J-genes. Other equally common chains were less clonally expanded than HLA-associated TCR beta chains, a later analysis showed. Reports credit the classifier with highly specific, highly sensitive diagnosis of cytomegalovirus status. The study found most TCR sequences rare, yet found some public TCRs in many donors.

In its sample, this clone was seen a few times. Antigen: not known. This CDR3 region has 17 residues. Per the germline V gene, CDR1 is GTSNPN and CDR2 is SVGIG (reference sequence). Trimming at V came to 2 bases and at J to 2 bases, leaving 8 bases not matched to a gene. Amplification used 60 Vbeta primers and 13 Jbeta primers. Profiled with immunoSEQ multiplex PCR; TCRdb holds only in-frame clones, not every one. This table holds some 130,000 clones, more than 75% found once. Sequenced sample: PBMCs. V gene TRBV30 combines with J gene TRBJ1-5, with 11 bases that match TRBD1. This TCR came from a man aged 30 to 45 in good health and CMV-seronegative. CDR3 coding DNA: TGTGCCTGGAGTCGGGACAGGGGGTTCGTAGGCAATCAGCCCCAGCATTTT. Translated, it gives CAWSRDRGFVGNQPQHF.